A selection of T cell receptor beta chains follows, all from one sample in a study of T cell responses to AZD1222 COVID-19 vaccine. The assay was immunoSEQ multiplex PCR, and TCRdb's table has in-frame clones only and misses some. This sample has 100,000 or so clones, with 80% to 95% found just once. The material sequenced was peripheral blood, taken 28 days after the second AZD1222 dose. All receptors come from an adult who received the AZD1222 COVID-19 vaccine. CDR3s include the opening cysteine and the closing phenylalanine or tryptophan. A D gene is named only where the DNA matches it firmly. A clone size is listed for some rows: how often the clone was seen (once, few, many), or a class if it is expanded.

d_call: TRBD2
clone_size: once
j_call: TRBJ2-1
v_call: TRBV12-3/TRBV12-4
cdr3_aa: CASRTSGVEQFF
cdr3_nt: TGTGCCAGCCGGACTAGCGGGGTTGAGCAGTTCTTC

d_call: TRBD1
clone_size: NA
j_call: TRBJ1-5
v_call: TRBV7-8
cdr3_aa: CASSELGGTGLGQPQHF
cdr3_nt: TGTGCCAGCAGCGAACTGGGGGGGACAGGGCTGGGTCAGCCCCAGCATTTT

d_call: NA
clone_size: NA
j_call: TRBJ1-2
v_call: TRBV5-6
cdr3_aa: CASSLTVGIPYGYTF
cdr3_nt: TGTGCCAGCAGCTTGACAGTAGGGATTCCCTATGGCTACACCTTC

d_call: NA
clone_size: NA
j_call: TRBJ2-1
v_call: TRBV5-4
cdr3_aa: CASSFPPSSYNEQFF
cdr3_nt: TGTGCCAGCAGCTTCCCCCCCAGCTCCTACAATGAGCAGTTCTTC

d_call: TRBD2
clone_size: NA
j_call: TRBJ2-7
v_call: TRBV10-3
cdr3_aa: CAISAGLAGVGYEQYF
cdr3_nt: TGTGCCATCAGCGCGGGACTAGCGGGAGTGGGTTACGAGCAGTACTTC

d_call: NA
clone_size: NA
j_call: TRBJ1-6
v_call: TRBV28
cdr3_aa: CASRIANGVLSPLHF
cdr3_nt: TGTGCCAGCAGGATAGCAAATGGGGTCTTGTCACCCCTCCACTTT

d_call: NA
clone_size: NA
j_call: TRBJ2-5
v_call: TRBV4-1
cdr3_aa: CASSPSERLDQETQYF
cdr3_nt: TGCGCCAGCAGCCCATCAGAACGACTAGACCAAGAGACCCAGTACTTC

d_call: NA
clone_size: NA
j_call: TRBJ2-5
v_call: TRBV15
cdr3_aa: CATSPRIGGWETQYF
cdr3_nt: TGTGCCACCAGCCCCCGTATCGGAGGGTGGGAGACCCAGTACTTC

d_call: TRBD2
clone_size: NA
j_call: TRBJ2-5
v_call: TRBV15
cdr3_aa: CATRLAGQMQETQYF
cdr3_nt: TGTGCCACCAGACTAGCGGGGCAGATGCAAGAGACCCAGTACTTC

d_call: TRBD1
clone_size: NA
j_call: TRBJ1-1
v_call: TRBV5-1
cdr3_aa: CASSTRQGETNTEAFF
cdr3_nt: TGCGCCAGCAGCACCAGACAGGGGGAGACGAACACTGAAGCTTTCTTT

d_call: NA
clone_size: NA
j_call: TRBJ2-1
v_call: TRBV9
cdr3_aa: CASSPQGGALYNEQFF
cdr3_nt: TGTGCCAGCAGCCCCCAAGGGGGGGCCTTGTACAATGAGCAGTTCTTC

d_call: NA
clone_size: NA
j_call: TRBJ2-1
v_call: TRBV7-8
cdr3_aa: CASTPRSSRDNEQFF
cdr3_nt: TGTGCCAGCACCCCCAGGTCCTCGCGGGACAATGAGCAGTTCTTC

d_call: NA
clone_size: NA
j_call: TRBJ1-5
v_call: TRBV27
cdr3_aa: CASSLKGRNSNQPQHF
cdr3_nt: TGTGCCAGCAGTCTCAAAGGACGGAATAGCAATCAGCCCCAGCATTTT

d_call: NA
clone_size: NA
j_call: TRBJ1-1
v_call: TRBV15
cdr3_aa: CATSRASGRLTPEAFF
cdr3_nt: TGTGCCACCAGCAGAGCGTCTGGGAGATTGACCCCCGAAGCTTTCTTT

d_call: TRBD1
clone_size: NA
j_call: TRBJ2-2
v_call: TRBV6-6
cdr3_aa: CASSYSISGGGELFF
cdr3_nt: TGTGCCAGCAGTTACTCGATTTCAGGGGGCGGGGAGCTGTTTTTT

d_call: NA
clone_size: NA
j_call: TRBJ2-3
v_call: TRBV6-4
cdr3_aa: CASSARSHTDTQYF
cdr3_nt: TGTGCCAGCAGTGCGAGGTCCCACACAGATACGCAGTATTTT